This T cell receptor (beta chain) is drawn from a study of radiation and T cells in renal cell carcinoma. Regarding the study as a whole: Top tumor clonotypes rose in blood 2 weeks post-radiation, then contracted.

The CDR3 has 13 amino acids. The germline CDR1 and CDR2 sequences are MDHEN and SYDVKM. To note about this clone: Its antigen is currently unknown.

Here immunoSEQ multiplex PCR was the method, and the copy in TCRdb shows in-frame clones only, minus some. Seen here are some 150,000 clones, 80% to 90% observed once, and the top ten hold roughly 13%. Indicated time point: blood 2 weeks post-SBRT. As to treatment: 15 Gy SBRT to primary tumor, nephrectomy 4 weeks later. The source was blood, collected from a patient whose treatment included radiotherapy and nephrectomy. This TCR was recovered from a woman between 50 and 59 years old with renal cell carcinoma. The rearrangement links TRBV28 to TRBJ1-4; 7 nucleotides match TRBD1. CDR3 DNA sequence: TGTGCAGGACAGGAAGCAACTAATGAAAAACTGTTTTTT. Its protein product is CAGQEATNEKLFF.